This is a list of T cell receptor beta chains from one sample in a study of cytomegalovirus exposure and HLA in healthy donors. Sequencing was performed with immunoSEQ multiplex PCR; in TCRdb, only in-frame clones are kept and a portion is missing. This sample yields under 130,000 clones, of which 60% to 85% are seen a single time; 8.5% to 10% belongs to the top ten. Sequencing input: PBMCs. The receptor set was obtained from a woman aged 40 to 49 in good health and CMV-seropositive. Both conserved end residues are part of each CDR3. D genes are given only for firm matches. Some rows mark clone size as missing; the rest say once, few, many or name a class of expanded clone.

D gene: TRBD1; J gene: TRBJ2-1; clone size: few; V gene: TRBV7-8; CDR3 protein: CASSFRDRANEQFF; CDR3 DNA: TGTGCCAGCAGCTTCCGAGACAGGGCTAATGAGCAGTTCTTC
D gene: TRBD1; J gene: TRBJ1-6; clone size: few; V gene: TRBV10-3; CDR3 protein: CAIRSTGADNSPLHF; CDR3 DNA: TGTGCCATCAGGTCGACAGGGGCGGATAATTCACCCCTCCACTTT
D gene: NA; J gene: TRBJ2-7; clone size: NA; V gene: TRBV6-1; CDR3 protein: CASRSRRGSSYEQYF; CDR3 DNA: TGTGCCAGCAGGAGTAGGCGGGGAAGCTCCTACGAGCAGTACTTC
D gene: NA; J gene: TRBJ2-3; clone size: NA; V gene: TRBV6-5; CDR3 protein: CASSYDGEVDTQYF; CDR3 DNA: TGTGCCAGCAGTTACGACGGGGAGGTGGATACGCAGTATTTT
D gene: NA; J gene: TRBJ1-5; clone size: NA; V gene: TRBV6-5; CDR3 protein: CASSYSSQGSQPQHF; CDR3 DNA: TGTGCCAGCAGTTACTCGAGTCAGGGAAGTCAGCCCCAGCATTTT
D gene: TRBD2; J gene: TRBJ2-7; clone size: NA; V gene: TRBV7-2; CDR3 protein: CASSGTGTSYYEQYF; CDR3 DNA: TGTGCCAGCAGCGGAACCGGGACTAGCTACTACGAGCAGTACTTC
D gene: TRBD1; J gene: TRBJ2-7; clone size: NA; V gene: TRBV9; CDR3 protein: CASSVASGPGQGAYEQYF; CDR3 DNA: TGTGCCAGCAGCGTAGCGTCTGGTCCGGGACAGGGGGCTTACGAGCAGTACTTC
D gene: TRBD2; J gene: TRBJ2-2; clone size: NA; V gene: TRBV11-3; CDR3 protein: CASSLFGGGAPGELFF; CDR3 DNA: TGTGCCAGCAGCTTATTTGGCGGGGGGGCCCCCGGGGAGCTGTTTTTT
D gene: TRBD1; J gene: TRBJ2-4; clone size: NA; V gene: TRBV6-1; CDR3 protein: CAIEDRAKNIQYF; CDR3 DNA: TGTGCCATAGAGGACAGGGCGAAAAACATTCAGTACTTC
D gene: TRBD1; J gene: TRBJ2-1; clone size: NA; V gene: TRBV2; CDR3 protein: CASSEWDRVSLRQFF; CDR3 DNA: TGTGCCAGCAGTGAATGGGACAGGGTATCTCTGCGACAGTTCTTC
D gene: NA; J gene: TRBJ2-1; clone size: NA; V gene: TRBV2; CDR3 protein: CASRRGSSYNEQFF; CDR3 DNA: TGTGCCAGCAGAAGAGGTTCCTCCTACAATGAGCAGTTCTTC
D gene: NA; J gene: TRBJ2-5; clone size: NA; V gene: TRBV7-2; CDR3 protein: CASSLVGGGHWETQYF; CDR3 DNA: TGTGCCAGCAGCTTAGTGGGGGGTGGTCACTGGGAGACCCAGTACTTC
D gene: NA; J gene: TRBJ2-3; clone size: NA; V gene: TRBV2; CDR3 protein: CASSDRADTQYF; CDR3 DNA: TGTGCCAGCAGTGACAGGGCAGATACGCAGTATTTT
D gene: NA; J gene: TRBJ2-7; clone size: NA; V gene: TRBV7-6; CDR3 protein: CASSLGVRGAGEQYF; CDR3 DNA: TGTGCCAGCAGCTTAGGGGTCAGGGGGGCTGGCGAGCAGTACTTC
D gene: TRBD1; J gene: TRBJ1-4; clone size: NA; V gene: TRBV5-1; CDR3 protein: CASSPDRGREKLFF; CDR3 DNA: TGCGCCAGCAGCCCAGACAGGGGCCGAGAAAAACTGTTTTTT
D gene: NA; J gene: TRBJ2-1; clone size: NA; V gene: TRBV7-6; CDR3 protein: CASSLGRGHYNEQFF; CDR3 DNA: TGTGCCAGCAGCTTGGGCAGGGGCCATTACAATGAGCAGTTCTTC
D gene: TRBD1; J gene: TRBJ2-7; clone size: NA; V gene: TRBV5-5; CDR3 protein: CASSRNTGTGDDEQYF; CDR3 DNA: TGTGCCAGCAGCCGTAACACCGGGACAGGAGACGACGAGCAGTACTTC
D gene: NA; J gene: TRBJ2-3; clone size: NA; V gene: TRBV6-5; CDR3 protein: CASTPGTGADTQYF; CDR3 DNA: TGTGCCAGCACGCCCGGCACGGGGGCAGATACGCAGTATTTT
D gene: NA; J gene: TRBJ2-1; clone size: once; V gene: TRBV28; CDR3 protein: CASGLVQPPFNYNEQFF; CDR3 DNA: TGTGCCAGCGGCCTCGTTCAACCCCCTTTTAACTACAATGAGCAGTTCTTC
D gene: NA; J gene: TRBJ2-1; clone size: NA; V gene: TRBV28; CDR3 protein: CASSLLRGKSSYNEQFF; CDR3 DNA: TGTGCCAGCAGTTTATTACGGGGGAAGAGCTCCTACAATGAGCAGTTCTTC
D gene: NA; J gene: TRBJ2-2; clone size: NA; V gene: TRBV6-5; CDR3 protein: CASRSGTPNTGELFF; CDR3 DNA: TGTGCCAGCAGGTCCGGGACACCGAACACCGGGGAGCTGTTTTTT
D gene: NA; J gene: TRBJ1-5; clone size: NA; V gene: TRBV15; CDR3 protein: CATSSAQGEGNQPQHF; CDR3 DNA: TGTGCCACCAGCAGCGCACAGGGCGAAGGCAATCAGCCCCAGCATTTT
D gene: TRBD1; J gene: TRBJ1-4; clone size: NA; V gene: TRBV11-2; CDR3 protein: CASSATGGTYEKLFF; CDR3 DNA: TGTGCCAGCAGCGCCACAGGGGGCACGTATGAAAAACTGTTTTTT
D gene: NA; J gene: TRBJ2-7; clone size: NA; V gene: TRBV4-2; CDR3 protein: CASSQGLGTGPKTEWYEQYF; CDR3 DNA: TGTGCCAGCAGCCAAGGACTTGGGACTGGACCCAAGACCGAGTGGTACGAGCAGTACTTC
D gene: NA; J gene: TRBJ1-2; clone size: NA; V gene: TRBV7-9; CDR3 protein: CASSLTGGYGYTF; CDR3 DNA: TGTGCCAGCAGCTTGACCGGGGGCTATGGCTACACCTTC
D gene: TRBD1; J gene: TRBJ1-2; clone size: once; V gene: TRBV4-2; CDR3 protein: CASSLESGGSNYGYTF; CDR3 DNA: TGTGCCAGCAGCCTAGAGTCAGGGGGCTCTAACTATGGCTACACCTTC
D gene: TRBD1; J gene: TRBJ2-3; clone size: few; V gene: TRBV2; CDR3 protein: CASSPDREWGTDTQYF; CDR3 DNA: TGTGCCAGCAGTCCGGACAGGGAATGGGGCACAGATACGCAGTATTTT
D gene: NA; J gene: TRBJ2-5; clone size: NA; V gene: TRBV6-1; CDR3 protein: CASSEHGGVGKTQYF; CDR3 DNA: TGTGCCAGCAGTGAACATGGGGGCGTGGGAAAGACCCAGTACTTC
D gene: NA; J gene: TRBJ2-5; clone size: few; V gene: TRBV7-9; CDR3 protein: CVYSRQWRTNVPGETQYF; CDR3 DNA: TGTGTGTATTCCAGGCAATGGCGCACGAACGTCCCCGGAGAGACCCAGTACTTC
D gene: TRBD1; J gene: TRBJ1-1; clone size: NA; V gene: TRBV2; CDR3 protein: CASSRGTGGGLNTEAFF; CDR3 DNA: TGTGCCAGCAGCCGCGGGACAGGGGGTGGGTTGAACACTGAAGCTTTCTTT
D gene: TRBD2; J gene: TRBJ2-2; clone size: NA; V gene: TRBV7-9; CDR3 protein: CASSSLWREPGELFF; CDR3 DNA: TGTGCCAGCAGCTCCCTGTGGCGGGAGCCCGGGGAGCTGTTTTTT
D gene: NA; J gene: TRBJ2-7; clone size: NA; V gene: TRBV28; CDR3 protein: CASSLSGEGRGSYEQYF; CDR3 DNA: TGTGCCAGCAGTTTAAGCGGGGAGGGCAGGGGATCTTACGAGCAGTACTTC
D gene: TRBD2; J gene: TRBJ2-3; clone size: NA; V gene: TRBV27; CDR3 protein: CASSLLADLTGTQYF; CDR3 DNA: TGTGCCAGCAGTCTTCTAGCGGACCTCACAGGTACGCAGTATTTT
D gene: TRBD1; J gene: TRBJ1-6; clone size: NA; V gene: TRBV4-2; CDR3 protein: CASSQALQGALNSPLHF; CDR3 DNA: TGTGCCAGCAGCCAAGCCTTACAGGGGGCCCTTAATTCACCCCTCCACTTT
D gene: NA; J gene: TRBJ2-6; clone size: few; V gene: TRBV5-1; CDR3 protein: CASSLKISFSSGANVLTF; CDR3 DNA: TGCGCCAGCAGCTTGAAGATTTCATTCAGCTCTGGGGCCAACGTCCTGACTTTC
D gene: NA; J gene: TRBJ1-2; clone size: NA; V gene: TRBV11-1; CDR3 protein: CASSFGGQGFDYGYTF; CDR3 DNA: TGTGCCAGCAGCTTTGGAGGCCAGGGGTTCGACTATGGCTACACCTTC
D gene: NA; J gene: TRBJ1-5; clone size: NA; V gene: TRBV11-1; CDR3 protein: CASSLDRDNQPQHF; CDR3 DNA: TGTGCCAGCAGCTTAGACAGGGATAATCAGCCCCAGCATTTT
D gene: NA; J gene: TRBJ2-1; clone size: NA; V gene: TRBV27; CDR3 protein: CASSLKISARAIINEQFF; CDR3 DNA: TGTGCCAGCAGTTTAAAGATTAGCGCCAGAGCTATTATCAATGAGCAGTTCTTC
D gene: TRBD2; J gene: TRBJ2-1; clone size: once; V gene: TRBV9; CDR3 protein: CASSVDIAGGAGEQFF; CDR3 DNA: TGTGCCAGCAGCGTAGACATAGCGGGGGGTGCGGGCGAGCAGTTCTTC
D gene: NA; J gene: TRBJ2-5; clone size: few; V gene: TRBV5-1; CDR3 protein: CASSLSFGSGKETQYF; CDR3 DNA: TGCGCCAGCAGCTTGTCGTTCGGTAGCGGTAAAGAGACCCAGTACTTC
D gene: TRBD2; J gene: TRBJ2-1; clone size: NA; V gene: TRBV7-9; CDR3 protein: CASSLTAGVNNEQFF; CDR3 DNA: TGTGCCAGCAGCCTAACAGCGGGAGTGAACAATGAGCAGTTCTTC
D gene: TRBD1; J gene: TRBJ1-1; clone size: few; V gene: TRBV28; CDR3 protein: CASSGDRATEAFF; CDR3 DNA: TGTGCCAGCAGTGGGGACAGAGCAACTGAAGCTTTCTTT
D gene: TRBD1; J gene: TRBJ1-5; clone size: NA; V gene: TRBV5-6; CDR3 protein: CASSLGTGGGNQPQHF; CDR3 DNA: TGTGCCAGCAGCCTCGGGACAGGGGGTGGCAATCAGCCCCAGCATTTT
D gene: NA; J gene: TRBJ1-5; clone size: NA; V gene: TRBV19; CDR3 protein: CASSIFSQGSNQPQHF; CDR3 DNA: TGTGCCAGTAGTATCTTCTCCCAGGGAAGCAATCAGCCCCAGCATTTT
D gene: NA; J gene: TRBJ2-2; clone size: NA; V gene: TRBV5-4; CDR3 protein: CASSLETLPRTGELFF; CDR3 DNA: TGTGCCAGCAGCTTGGAGACTCTCCCGAGAACCGGGGAGCTGTTTTTT
D gene: TRBD2; J gene: TRBJ2-3; clone size: NA; V gene: TRBV27; CDR3 protein: CASSDRGADTQYF; CDR3 DNA: TGTGCCAGCAGCGATCGGGGGGCAGATACGCAGTATTTT
D gene: NA; J gene: TRBJ2-7; clone size: NA; V gene: TRBV18; CDR3 protein: CASSLLPGVRDYEQYF; CDR3 DNA: TGTGCCAGCTCACTCCTCCCCGGCGTCAGGGACTACGAGCAGTACTTC
D gene: TRBD2; J gene: TRBJ2-7; clone size: few; V gene: TRBV7-3; CDR3 protein: CASSLIGLAGDEQYF; CDR3 DNA: TGTGCCAGCAGCTTAATCGGACTAGCGGGTGATGAGCAGTACTTC
D gene: NA; J gene: TRBJ2-7; clone size: NA; V gene: TRBV5-4; CDR3 protein: CASSPQGGDYEQYF; CDR3 DNA: TGTGCCAGCAGTCCACAGGGTGGGGACTACGAGCAGTACTTC
D gene: TRBD1; J gene: TRBJ1-2; clone size: NA; V gene: TRBV6-6; CDR3 protein: CASGQGAYGYTF; CDR3 DNA: TGTGCCAGCGGACAGGGGGCCTACGGCTACACCTTC
D gene: NA; J gene: TRBJ2-5; clone size: NA; V gene: TRBV7-9; CDR3 protein: CSSSPRGFLEGGQETQYF; CDR3 DNA: TGTTCCAGCAGCCCCAGAGGTTTTCTGGAAGGAGGCCAAGAGACCCAGTACTTC
D gene: TRBD1; J gene: TRBJ2-3; clone size: NA; V gene: TRBV28; CDR3 protein: CASIAGTGTDTQYF; CDR3 DNA: TGTGCCAGCATCGCCGGGACAGGGACAGATACGCAGTATTTT
D gene: TRBD1; J gene: TRBJ1-3; clone size: few; V gene: TRBV4-1; CDR3 protein: CASSQTGTGGGNTIYF; CDR3 DNA: TGCGCCAGCAGCCAGACCGGGACAGGGGGTGGAAACACCATATATTTT
D gene: NA; J gene: TRBJ1-1; clone size: NA; V gene: TRBV4-1; CDR3 protein: CASSLRQDPPWPEAFF; CDR3 DNA: TGCGCCAGCAGCCTGAGACAGGACCCACCGTGGCCTGAAGCTTTCTTT
D gene: NA; J gene: TRBJ2-5; clone size: NA; V gene: TRBV19; CDR3 protein: CASSSKGFSEETQYF; CDR3 DNA: TGTGCCAGTAGTAGTAAGGGTTTTAGCGAAGAGACCCAGTACTTC
D gene: NA; J gene: TRBJ2-7; clone size: NA; V gene: TRBV6-6; CDR3 protein: CASSFVPSRGSYEQYF; CDR3 DNA: TGTGCCAGCAGTTTTGTCCCATCAAGGGGCTCCTACGAGCAGTACTTC
D gene: TRBD2; J gene: TRBJ2-7; clone size: NA; V gene: TRBV6-5; CDR3 protein: CASSWPEAGFYEQYF; CDR3 DNA: TGTGCCAGCAGTTGGCCGGAAGCGGGGTTCTACGAGCAGTACTTC